The 7 T cell receptor beta chains below were found in one sample sequenced in a study of T-cell reconstitution after alpha-beta-depleted transplantation in children. Unique molecular identifiers tagged the TCRbeta library. A single record per CDR3 protein comes from TCRdb applying MiXCR to the PCR reads. The sample records almost 500,000 distinct CDR3 sequences, more than 9% being singletons. The input for sequencing was PBMCs, taken before TCRalphabeta/CD19-depleted stem cell transplant. These receptors were obtained from a child younger than 10 with inherited bone marrow failure, due to receive a stem cell transplant.

This clonotype was counted at least ten times. The chain uses TRBV19 and TRBJ1-1; possibly TRBD1 for D (6 bases). Germline V gene lookup returns CDR1 LNHDA and CDR2 SQIVND (reference sequence). Trimming pared 4 bases from V and 1 base from J, leaving 13 bases between. The CDR3 length is 15 residues. The CDR3 reads CASSTGAAENTEAFF. CDR3 nucleotides: TGTGCCAGTAGTACAGGGGCCGCAGAGAACACTGAAGCTTTCTTT.

This clonotype was seen many times. The CDR3 nucleotides are TGTGCCAGCTCACAGCGGTCGGACAGCTTCAATCAGCCCCAGCATTTT. Translation gives CASSQRSDSFNQPQHF. The gene calls are TRBV18 and TRBJ1-5; a possible D gene is TRBD1 (6 bases). The CDR3 length is 16 residues. V was clipped by 4 bases and J by 3 bases, with 16 bases between them. Germline CDR1 reads KGHSH; CDR2 reads LQKENI.

This clonotype was recorded many times. The chain is built from TRBV28 and TRBJ2-7; the match to TRBD1 covers 10 bases. This CDR3 comprises 15 residues. In germline, CDR1 is MDHEN, CDR2 SYDVKM. V trimming: 7 bases; J trimming: 3 bases; junction bases outside the gene matches: 9. The CDR3 spells CASISGGTGDYEQYF. The CDR3 DNA follows: TGTGCCAGCATTTCTGGGGGGACAGGGGACTACGAGCAGTACTTC.

In this sample, this clonotype turned up a few times. The V gene is TRBV30, the J gene TRBJ1-2; no definite D call. The V gene lost 0 bases and the J gene lost 7 bases, with 6 bases spanning the gap. Germline values: CDR1 GTSNPN, CDR2 SVGIG (reference sequence). The CDR3 contains 11 residues. CDR3 protein: CAWSVGFGYTF. The CDR3 DNA reads TGTGCCTGGAGTGTAGGGTTTGGCTACACCTTC. The whole variable domain, filled in from reference TRBV30 and TRBJ1-2, reads SQTIHQWPATLVQPVGSPLSLECTVEGTSNPNLYWYRQAAGRGLQLLFYSVGIGQISSEVPQNLSASRPQDRQFILSSKKLLLSDSGFYLCAWSVGFGYTFGSGTRLTVV.

This chain uses TRBV7-8 with TRBJ2-7; tentative D call: TRBD2 (6 bases). Trimming removed 0 bases from V and 1 base from J, with 13 bases in between. This CDR3 region has 16 residues. Germline CDR1 reads SGHVS; CDR2 reads FQNEAQ. The CDR3 coding sequence is TGTGCCAGCAGCTTAGCTAGCGGCCCCATATCCTACGAGCAGTACTTC. It is translated as CASSLASGPISYEQYF.

Details on this clonotype: A much larger clonotype is one base distant, so this may be a read error. This sequence joins TRBV20-1 and TRBJ2-1, with TRBD2 matching over 10 bases. Looked up from germline, CDR1 is DFQATT and CDR2 is SNEGSKA (reference sequence). There are 15 residues in the CDR3. The CDR3 protein is CRARPGTSVNNEQFF. CDR3 in DNA: TGCAGGGCTAGGCCCGGGACTAGCGTAAACAATGAGCAGTTCTTC.

This clonotype has a count of ten or more. The genes are TRBV27 and TRBJ2-7; TRBD2 might be the D (5 bases). From germline, CDR1 is MNHEY and CDR2 SMNVEV (reference sequence). This CDR3 comprises 13 residues. Deletions cut 7 bases from V and 0 bases from J, with 10 bases between. The CDR3 is CASKRSGSYEQYF. CDR3 DNA: TGTGCCAGCAAGCGGTCAGGCTCCTACGAGCAGTACTTC.